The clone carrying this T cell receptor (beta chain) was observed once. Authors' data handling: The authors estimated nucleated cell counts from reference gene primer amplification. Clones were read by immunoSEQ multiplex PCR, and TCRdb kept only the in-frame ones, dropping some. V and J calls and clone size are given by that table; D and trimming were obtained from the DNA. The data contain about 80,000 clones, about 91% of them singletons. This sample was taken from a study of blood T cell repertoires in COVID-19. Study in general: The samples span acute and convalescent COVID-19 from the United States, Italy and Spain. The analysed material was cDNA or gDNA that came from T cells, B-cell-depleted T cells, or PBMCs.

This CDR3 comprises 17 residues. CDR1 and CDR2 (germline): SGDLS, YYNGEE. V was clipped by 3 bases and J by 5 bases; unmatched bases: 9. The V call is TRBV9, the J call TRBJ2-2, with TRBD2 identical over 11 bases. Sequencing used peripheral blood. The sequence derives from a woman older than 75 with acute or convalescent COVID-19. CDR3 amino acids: CASSGRALAGGTGELFF. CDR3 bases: TGTGCCAGCAGCGGGCGCGCGCTAGCGGGGGGAACCGGGGAGCTGTTTTTT.